This record concerns one TCR beta chain sequence. This CDR3 contains 14 residues. J lost 8 bases, V lost 5 bases, and 6 bases had no gene match. Looked up from germline, CDR1 is LNHNV and CDR2 is YYDKDF (reference sequence). This record belongs to a study of blood T cell repertoires in COVID-19. Study details: Samples came from the United States, Italy and Spain, spanning acute and convalescent COVID-19.

Original methodology: The assay estimated nucleated cells by amplifying reference gene primers. Clones were read by immunoSEQ multiplex PCR, and TCRdb kept only the in-frame ones, dropping some. For V, J and clone size, that table is used; D and trimming come from the DNA. The sample consists of some 99,000 clones, around 84% of them appearing once. This chain joins TRBV15 and TRBJ2-1, with 10 positions matching TRBD2. This TCR derives from a woman aged 55-69 years in a cohort sampled during active or convalescent COVID-19. Source material: peripheral blood. The CDR3 nucleotides are TGTGCCACCAGCTACTGGACTAGCGGTTATGAGCAGTTCTTC. Amino acids: CATSYWTSGYEQFF.